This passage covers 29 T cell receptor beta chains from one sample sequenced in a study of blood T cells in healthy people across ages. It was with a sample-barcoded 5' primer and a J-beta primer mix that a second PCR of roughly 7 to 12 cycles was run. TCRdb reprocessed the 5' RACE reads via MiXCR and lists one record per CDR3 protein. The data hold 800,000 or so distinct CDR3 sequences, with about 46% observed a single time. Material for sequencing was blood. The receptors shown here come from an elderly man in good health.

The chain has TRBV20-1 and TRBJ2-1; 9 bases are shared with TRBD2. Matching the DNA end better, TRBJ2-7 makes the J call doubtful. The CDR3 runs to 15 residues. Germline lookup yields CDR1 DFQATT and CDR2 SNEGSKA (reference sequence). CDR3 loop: CSAPNSGSSYNEQYF. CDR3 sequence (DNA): TGCAGTGCTCCAAATAGCGGGAGCTCCTACAATGAGCAGTACTTC.

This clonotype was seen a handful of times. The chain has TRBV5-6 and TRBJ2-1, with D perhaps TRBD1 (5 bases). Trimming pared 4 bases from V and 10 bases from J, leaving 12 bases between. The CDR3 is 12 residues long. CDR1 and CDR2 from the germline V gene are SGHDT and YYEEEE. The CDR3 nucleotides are TGTGCCAGCAGCGGACGAAAGGGGGAGCAGTTCTTC. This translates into CASSGRKGEQFF.

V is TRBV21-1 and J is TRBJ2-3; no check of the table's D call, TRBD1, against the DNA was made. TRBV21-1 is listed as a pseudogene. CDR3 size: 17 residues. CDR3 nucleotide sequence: TGTGCCAGCAGCAAAGAGAGTAGGGACAGGGCTACAGATACGCAGTATTTT. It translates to CASSKESRDRATDTQYF.

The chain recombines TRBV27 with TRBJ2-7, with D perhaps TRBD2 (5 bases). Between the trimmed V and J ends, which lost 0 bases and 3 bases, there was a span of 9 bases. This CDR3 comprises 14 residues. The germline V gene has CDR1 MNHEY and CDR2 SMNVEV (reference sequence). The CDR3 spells CASSLSGMNYEQYF. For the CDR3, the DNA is TGTGCCAGCAGTTTATCCGGGATGAACTACGAGCAGTACTTC.

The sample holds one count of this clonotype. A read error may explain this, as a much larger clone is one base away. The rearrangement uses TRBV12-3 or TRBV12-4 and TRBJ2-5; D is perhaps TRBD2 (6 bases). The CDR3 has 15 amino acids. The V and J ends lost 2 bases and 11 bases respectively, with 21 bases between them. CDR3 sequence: CASSLTAGKSRKQYF. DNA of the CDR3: TGTGCCAGCAGTTTAACGGCGGGGAAATCTCGTAAGCAGTACTTC.

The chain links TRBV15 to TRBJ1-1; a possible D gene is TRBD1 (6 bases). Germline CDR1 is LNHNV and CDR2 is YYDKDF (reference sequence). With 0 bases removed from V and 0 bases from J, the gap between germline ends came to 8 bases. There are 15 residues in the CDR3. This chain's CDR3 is CATSRDRGVNTEAFF. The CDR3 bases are TGTGCCACCAGCAGAGACAGGGGTGTGAACACTGAAGCTTTCTTT.

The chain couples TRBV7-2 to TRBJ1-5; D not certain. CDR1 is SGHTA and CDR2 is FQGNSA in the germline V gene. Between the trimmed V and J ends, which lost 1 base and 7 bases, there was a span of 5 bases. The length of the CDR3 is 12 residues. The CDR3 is CASSLVGQPQHF. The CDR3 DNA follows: TGTGCCAGCAGCTTAGTAGGACAGCCCCAGCATTTT.

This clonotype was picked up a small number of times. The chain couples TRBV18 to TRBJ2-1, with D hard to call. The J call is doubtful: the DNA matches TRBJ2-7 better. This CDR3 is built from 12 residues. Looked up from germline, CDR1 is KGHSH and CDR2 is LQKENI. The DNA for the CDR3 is TGTGCCAGCTCACCGTCCGATGGGGAGCAGTACTTC. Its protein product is CASSPSDGEQYF.

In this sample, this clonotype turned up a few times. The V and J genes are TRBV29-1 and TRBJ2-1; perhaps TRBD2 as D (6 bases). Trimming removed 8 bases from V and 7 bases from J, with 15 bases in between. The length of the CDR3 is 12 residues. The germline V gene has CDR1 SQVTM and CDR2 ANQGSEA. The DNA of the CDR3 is TGCAGCATTGGCCCCGGGGGAAATGAGCAGTTCTTC. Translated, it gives CSIGPGGNEQFF.

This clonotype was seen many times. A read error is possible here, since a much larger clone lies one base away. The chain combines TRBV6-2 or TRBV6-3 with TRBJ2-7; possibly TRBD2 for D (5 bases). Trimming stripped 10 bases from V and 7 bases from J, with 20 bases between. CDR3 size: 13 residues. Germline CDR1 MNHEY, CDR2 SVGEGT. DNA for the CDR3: TGTGCCACCCTAGCTTCGACGCAATCTGAGCAGTACTTC. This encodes CATLASTQSEQYF.

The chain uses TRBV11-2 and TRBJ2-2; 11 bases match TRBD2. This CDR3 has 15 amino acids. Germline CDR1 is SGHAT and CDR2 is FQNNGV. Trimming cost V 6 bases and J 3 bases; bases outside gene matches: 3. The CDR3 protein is CASSHSGRDTGELFF. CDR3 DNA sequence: TGTGCCAGCAGTCATAGCGGGAGGGACACCGGGGAGCTGTTTTTT.

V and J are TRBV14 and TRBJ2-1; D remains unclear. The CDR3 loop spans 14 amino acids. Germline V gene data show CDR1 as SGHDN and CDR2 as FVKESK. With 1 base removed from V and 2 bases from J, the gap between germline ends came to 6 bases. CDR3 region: CASSQAQAYNEQFF. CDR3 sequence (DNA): TGTGCCAGCAGCCAAGCTCAGGCCTACAATGAGCAGTTCTTC.

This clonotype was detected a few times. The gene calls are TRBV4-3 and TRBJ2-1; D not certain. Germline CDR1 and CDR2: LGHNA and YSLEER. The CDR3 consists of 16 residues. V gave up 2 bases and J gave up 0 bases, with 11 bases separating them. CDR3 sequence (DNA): TGCGCCAGCAGCCAAAGTGCAAGGACCTCCTACAATGAGCAGTTCTTC. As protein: CASSQSARTSYNEQFF.

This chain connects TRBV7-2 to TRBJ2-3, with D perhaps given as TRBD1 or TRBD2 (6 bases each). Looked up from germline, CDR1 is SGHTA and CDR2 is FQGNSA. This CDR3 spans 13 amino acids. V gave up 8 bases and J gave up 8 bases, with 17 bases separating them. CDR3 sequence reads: CASAPPGAGTQYF. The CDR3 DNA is TGTGCCAGCGCCCCCCCGGGGGCTGGTACGCAGTATTTT.

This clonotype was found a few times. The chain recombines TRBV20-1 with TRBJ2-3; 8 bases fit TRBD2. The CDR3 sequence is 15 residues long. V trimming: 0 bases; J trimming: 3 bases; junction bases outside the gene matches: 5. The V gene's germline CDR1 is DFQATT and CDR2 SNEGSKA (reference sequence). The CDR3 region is CSAREPSGWTDTQYF. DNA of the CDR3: TGCAGTGCTAGAGAGCCTAGCGGGTGGACAGATACGCAGTATTTT.

The CDR3 is CASDIDTRWGTEAFF. The CDR3 region has the DNA TGTGCCAGCGACATAGACACCAGATGGGGAACTGAAGCTTTCTTT. The V gene is TRBV14, the J gene TRBJ1-1; D unclear. V lost 8 bases, J lost 5 bases, and 21 bases lay in between. This CDR3 comprises 15 residues. The germline V gene encodes CDR1 SGHDN and CDR2 FVKESK. Full variable domain (rest looked up from reference TRBV14 and TRBJ1-1): EAGVTQFPSHSVIEKGQTVTLRCDPISGHDNLYWYRRVMGKEIKFLLHFVKESKQDESGMPNNRFLAERTGGTYSTLKVQPAELEDSGVYFCASDIDTRWGTEAFFGQGTRLTVV.

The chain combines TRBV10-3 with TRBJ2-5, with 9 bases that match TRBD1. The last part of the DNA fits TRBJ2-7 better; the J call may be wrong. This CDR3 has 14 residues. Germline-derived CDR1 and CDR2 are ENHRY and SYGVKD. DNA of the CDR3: TGTGCCATCACCTGGGACAGGGAATCGACCGAGCAGTACTTC. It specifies CAITWDRESTEQYF.

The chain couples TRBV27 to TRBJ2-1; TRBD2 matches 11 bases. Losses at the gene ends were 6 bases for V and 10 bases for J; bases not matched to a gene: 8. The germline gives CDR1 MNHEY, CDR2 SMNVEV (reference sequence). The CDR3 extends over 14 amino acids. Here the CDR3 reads CASSPLAGGLEQFF. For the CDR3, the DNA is TGTGCCAGCAGCCCTTTAGCGGGGGGGTTGGAGCAGTTCTTC.

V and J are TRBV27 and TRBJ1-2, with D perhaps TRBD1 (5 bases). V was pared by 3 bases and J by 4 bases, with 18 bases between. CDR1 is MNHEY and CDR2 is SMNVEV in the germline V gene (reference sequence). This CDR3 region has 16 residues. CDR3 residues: CASSFLRSGRSYGYTF. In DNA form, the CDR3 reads TGTGCCAGCAGTTTCCTCCGGTCGGGACGGAGCTATGGCTACACCTTC.

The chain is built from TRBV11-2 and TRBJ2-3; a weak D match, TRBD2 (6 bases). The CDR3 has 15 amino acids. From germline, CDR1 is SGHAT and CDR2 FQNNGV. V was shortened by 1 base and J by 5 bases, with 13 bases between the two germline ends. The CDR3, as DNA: TGTGCCAGCAGCTTAGCGGGAGAGATCGGAGATACGCAGTATTTT. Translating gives CASSLAGEIGDTQYF.

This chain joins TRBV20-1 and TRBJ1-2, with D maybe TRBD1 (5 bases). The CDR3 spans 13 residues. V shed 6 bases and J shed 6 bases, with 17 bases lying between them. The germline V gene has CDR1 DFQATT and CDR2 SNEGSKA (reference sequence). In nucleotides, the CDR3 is TGCAGTGCGCGGAACTGGGACCTGGATGGCTACACCTTC. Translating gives CSARNWDLDGYTF.

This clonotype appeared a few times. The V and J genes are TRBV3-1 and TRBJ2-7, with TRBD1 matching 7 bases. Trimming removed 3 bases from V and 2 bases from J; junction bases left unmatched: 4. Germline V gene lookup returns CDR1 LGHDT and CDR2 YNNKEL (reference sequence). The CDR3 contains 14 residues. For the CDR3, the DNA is TGTGCCAGCAGCCAGGTTGGGACAGCCTACGAGCAGTACTTC. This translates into CASSQVGTAYEQYF.

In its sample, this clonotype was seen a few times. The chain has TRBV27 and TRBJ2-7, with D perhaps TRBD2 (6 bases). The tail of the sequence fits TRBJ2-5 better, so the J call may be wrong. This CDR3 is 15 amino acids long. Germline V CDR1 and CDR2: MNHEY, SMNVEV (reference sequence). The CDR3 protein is CASSSTRDGVETQYF. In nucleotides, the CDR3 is TGTGCCAGCAGTTCGACGCGGGACGGGGTGGAGACCCAGTACTTC.

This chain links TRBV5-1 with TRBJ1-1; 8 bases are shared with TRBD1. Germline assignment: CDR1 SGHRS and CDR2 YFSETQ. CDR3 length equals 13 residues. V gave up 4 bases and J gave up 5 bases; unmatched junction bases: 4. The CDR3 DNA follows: TGCGCCAGCAGCCCACAGGGGGGAACTGAAGCTTTCTTT. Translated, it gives CASSPQGGTEAFF.

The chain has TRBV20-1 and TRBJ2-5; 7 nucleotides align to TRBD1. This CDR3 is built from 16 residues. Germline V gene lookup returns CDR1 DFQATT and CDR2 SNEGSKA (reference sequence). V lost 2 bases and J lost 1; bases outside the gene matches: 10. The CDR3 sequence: CSARNRDSTLQETQYF. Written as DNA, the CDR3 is TGCAGTGCTAGAAACCGGGACAGTACTCTCCAAGAGACCCAGTACTTC.

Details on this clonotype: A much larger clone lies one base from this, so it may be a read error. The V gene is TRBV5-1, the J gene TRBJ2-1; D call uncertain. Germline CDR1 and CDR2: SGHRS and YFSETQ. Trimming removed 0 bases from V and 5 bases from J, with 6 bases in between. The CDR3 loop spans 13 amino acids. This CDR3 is CASSLVGHNEQFF. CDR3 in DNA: TGCGCCAGCAGCTTGGTTGGTCACAATGAGCAGTTCTTC. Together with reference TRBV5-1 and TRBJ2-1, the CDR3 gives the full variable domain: KAGVTQTPRYLIKTRGQQVTLSCSPISGHRSVSWYQQTPGQGLQFLFEYFSETQRNKGNFPGRFSGRQFSNSRSEMNVSTLELGDSALYLCASSLVGHNEQFFGPGTRLTVL.

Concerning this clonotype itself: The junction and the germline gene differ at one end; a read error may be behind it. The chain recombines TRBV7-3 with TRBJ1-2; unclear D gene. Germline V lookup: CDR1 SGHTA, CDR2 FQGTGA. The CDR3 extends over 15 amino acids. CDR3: CDSSLAGPINYGYTF. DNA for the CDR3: TGTGACAGCAGCTTAGCCGGGCCGATTAACTATGGCTACACCTTC.

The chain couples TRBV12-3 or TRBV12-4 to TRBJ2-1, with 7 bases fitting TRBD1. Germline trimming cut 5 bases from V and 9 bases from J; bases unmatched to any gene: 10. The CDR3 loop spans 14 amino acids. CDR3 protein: CASSPRTGSGEQFF. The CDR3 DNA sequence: TGTGCCAGCAGTCCCCGGACAGGTTCGGGTGAGCAGTTCTTC.

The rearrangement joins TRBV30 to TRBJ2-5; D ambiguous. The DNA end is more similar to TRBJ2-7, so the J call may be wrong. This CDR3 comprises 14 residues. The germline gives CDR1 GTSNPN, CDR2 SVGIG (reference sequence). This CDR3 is CAWSVGRERLEQYF. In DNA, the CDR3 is TGTGCCTGGAGTGTAGGCCGAGAGCGTCTCGAGCAGTACTTC.